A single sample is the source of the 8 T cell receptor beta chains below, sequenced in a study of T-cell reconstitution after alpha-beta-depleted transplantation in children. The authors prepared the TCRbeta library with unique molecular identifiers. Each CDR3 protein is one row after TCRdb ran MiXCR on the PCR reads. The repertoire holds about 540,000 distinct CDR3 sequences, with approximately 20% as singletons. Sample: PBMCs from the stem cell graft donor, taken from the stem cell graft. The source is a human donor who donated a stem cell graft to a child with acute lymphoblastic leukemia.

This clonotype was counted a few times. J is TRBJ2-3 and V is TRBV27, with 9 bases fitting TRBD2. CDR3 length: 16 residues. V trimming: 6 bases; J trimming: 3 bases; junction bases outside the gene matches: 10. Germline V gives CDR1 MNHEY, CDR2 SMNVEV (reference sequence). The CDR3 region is CASSSTLAGVTDTQYF. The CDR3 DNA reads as TGTGCCAGCAGCTCCACCTTAGCGGGAGTAACAGATACGCAGTATTTT.

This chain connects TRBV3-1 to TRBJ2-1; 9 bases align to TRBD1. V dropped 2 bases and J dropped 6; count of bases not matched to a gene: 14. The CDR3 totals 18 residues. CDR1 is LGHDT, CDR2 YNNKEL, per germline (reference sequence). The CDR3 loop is CASSQPTAGTGSFNEQFF. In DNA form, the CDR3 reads TGTGCCAGCAGCCAACCCACCGCCGGGACAGGGAGTTTCAATGAGCAGTTCTTC.

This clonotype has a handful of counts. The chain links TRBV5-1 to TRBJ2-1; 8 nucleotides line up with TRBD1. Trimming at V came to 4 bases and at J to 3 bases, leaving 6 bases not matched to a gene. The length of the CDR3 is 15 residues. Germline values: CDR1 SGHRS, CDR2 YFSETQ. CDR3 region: CASSLTGGYYNEQFF. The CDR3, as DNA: TGCGCCAGCAGCCTTACAGGGGGGTACTACAATGAGCAGTTCTTC.

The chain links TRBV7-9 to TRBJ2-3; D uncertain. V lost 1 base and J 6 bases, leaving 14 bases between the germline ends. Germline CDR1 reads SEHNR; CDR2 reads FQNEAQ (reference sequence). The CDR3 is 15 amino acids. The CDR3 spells CASSLGVRWADTQYF. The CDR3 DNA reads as TGTGCCAGCAGCTTAGGGGTCAGATGGGCGGATACGCAGTATTTT.

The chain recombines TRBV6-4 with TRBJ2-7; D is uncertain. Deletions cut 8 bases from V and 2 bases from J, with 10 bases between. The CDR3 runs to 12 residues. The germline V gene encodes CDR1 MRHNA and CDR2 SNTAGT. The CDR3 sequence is CASEPLAYEQYF. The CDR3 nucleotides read TGTGCCAGCGAGCCGCTAGCCTACGAGCAGTACTTC.

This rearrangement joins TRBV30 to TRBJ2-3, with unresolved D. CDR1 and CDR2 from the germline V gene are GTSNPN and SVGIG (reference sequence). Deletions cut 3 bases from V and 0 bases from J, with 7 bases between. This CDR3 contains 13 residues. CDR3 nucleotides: TGTGCCTGGAGCGCTAAAAGCACAGATACGCAGTATTTT. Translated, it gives CAWSAKSTDTQYF.

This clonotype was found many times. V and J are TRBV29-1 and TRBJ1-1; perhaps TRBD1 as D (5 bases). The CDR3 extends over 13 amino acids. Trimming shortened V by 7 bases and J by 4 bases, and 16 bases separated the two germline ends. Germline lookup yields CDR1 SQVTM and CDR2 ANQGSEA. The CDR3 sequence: CSGIQDLGTEAFF. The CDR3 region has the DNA TGCAGCGGGATACAGGATTTGGGCACTGAAGCTTTCTTT.

The CDR3 region has the DNA TGCAGTGCTGGCGAGGGGCCTACCGATTTCAATGAGCAGTTCTTC. Encoded protein: CSAGEGPTDFNEQFF. This chain uses TRBV20-1 with TRBJ2-1; D tentatively reads TRBD1 or TRBD2 (5 bases each). Trimming shortened V by 5 bases and J by 6 bases, and 20 bases separated the two germline ends. This CDR3 region has 15 residues. Germline CDR1 and CDR2: DFQATT and SNEGSKA (reference sequence).